A selection of T cell receptor beta chains follows, all from one sample in a study of shared clonotypes between healthy human individuals. Measured with immunoSEQ multiplex PCR; TCRdb has only the in-frame clones, and not every one. Altogether under 1,900,000 clones are present, approximately 98.5% being singletons, with the ten largest covering approximately 0.38%. Sequenced material: naive CD4+ T cells sorted from blood. All receptors derive from a man aged 25-45 years in good health. Each CDR3 is given with its conserved first and last residue. D genes are given only for firm matches. The size of a clone is reported for some rows only, either as once, few or many, or as a class for expanded clones.

j_call | clone_size | v_call | d_call | cdr3_aa | cdr3_nt
TRBJ2-1 | once | TRBV6-1 | . | CASSVSSARAGWNEQFF | TGTGCCAGCAGTGTCTCCAGCGCCCGTGCGGGTTGGAATGAGCAGTTCTTC
TRBJ2-3 | . | TRBV5-1 | . | CASSLARSSTDTQYF | TGCGCCAGCAGCTTGGCCAGGAGTTCCACAGATACGCAGTATTTT
TRBJ1-5 | . | TRBV6-5 | . | CASRGNSNQPQHF | TGTGCCAGCCGTGGAAATAGCAATCAGCCCCAGCATTTT
TRBJ2-3 | . | TRBV10-3 | TRBD1 | CASKGQGAGRTDTQYF | TGTGCTTCCAAGGGACAGGGGGCAGGGAGGACAGATACGCAGTATTTT
TRBJ2-5 | . | TRBV29-1 | TRBD2 | CSVLAGSQETQYF | TGCAGCGTCTTAGCGGGAAGCCAAGAGACCCAGTACTTC
TRBJ2-3 | . | TRBV18 | TRBD2 | CASSPGTSGRAADTQYF | TGTGCCAGCTCACCAGGGACTAGCGGGAGGGCTGCAGATACGCAGTATTTT
TRBJ1-2 | . | TRBV28 | . | CASSSRRQTPNYGYTF | TGTGCCAGCAGTTCCCGCCGACAGACACCTAACTATGGCTACACCTTC
TRBJ1-2 | . | TRBV2 | . | CASRAVDYGYTF | TGTGCCAGCCGGGCAGTAGACTATGGCTACACCTTC
TRBJ2-1 | . | TRBV5-4 | TRBD2 | CASSSPGLASYNEQFF | TGTGCCAGCAGTTCCCCGGGACTAGCTTCCTACAATGAGCAGTTCTTC
TRBJ1-3 | . | TRBV18 | . | CASSPTLRTENTIYF | TGTGCCAGCTCACCAACCTTGAGGACGGAGAACACCATATATTTT
TRBJ1-1 | . | TRBV27 | . | CASSSYYSLNTEAFF | TGTGCCAGCAGTTCCTATTATAGCCTGAACACTGAAGCTTTCTTT
TRBJ2-1 | . | TRBV16 | TRBD1 | CASSPRDRGSGEQFF | TGTGCCAGCAGCCCAAGGGACAGGGGATCGGGTGAGCAGTTCTTC
TRBJ1-2 | . | TRBV18 | . | CASSPVDSMTNYGYTF | TGTGCCAGCTCACCTGTCGACAGCATGACTAACTATGGCTACACCTTC
TRBJ2-7 | . | TRBV15 | . | CATSRERGSSYEQYF | TGTGCCACCAGCAGAGAACGGGGTAGCTCCTACGAGCAGTACTTC
TRBJ2-7 | . | TRBV20-1 | . | CSAWSSYEQYF | TGCAGTGCTTGGAGCTCCTACGAGCAGTACTTC
TRBJ2-5 | . | TRBV7-8 | TRBD2 | CASSPGGGAQETQYF | TGTGCCAGCAGCCCGGGCGGGGGGGCCCAAGAGACCCAGTACTTC
TRBJ1-2 | once | TRBV6-1 | TRBD1 | CASSERDRAHYGYTF | TGTGCCAGCAGTGAAAGGGACAGGGCTCACTATGGCTACACCTTC
TRBJ1-3 | . | TRBV30 | . | CAWSKFNGNTIYF | TGTGCCTGGAGTAAGTTCAATGGAAACACCATATATTTT
TRBJ2-3 | . | TRBV5-1 | . | CASSLSALAADTQYF | TGCGCCAGCAGCTTGTCGGCGCTAGCTGCAGATACGCAGTATTTT
TRBJ2-7 | . | TRBV5-6 | TRBD1 | CASSFLDRPEYEQYF | TGTGCCAGCAGCTTCCTGGACAGGCCGGAGTACGAGCAGTACTTC
TRBJ2-1 | once | TRBV2 | . | CASSGLPINEQFF | TGTGCCAGCAGCGGACTGCCGATCAATGAGCAGTTCTTC
TRBJ1-5 | . | TRBV7-8 | . | CASSSNRDQPQHF | TGTGCCAGCAGCTCCAACAGGGATCAGCCCCAGCATTTT
TRBJ2-4 | . | TRBV18 | TRBD1 | CASSPRGTGTGTKNIQYF | TGTGCCAGCTCACCACGCGGGACAGGGACGGGGACCAAAAACATTCAGTACTTC
TRBJ2-1 | . | TRBV7-9 | TRBD2 | CASSHSAGGRYNEQFF | TGTGCCAGCAGCCACTCAGCGGGAGGGCGATACAATGAGCAGTTCTTC
TRBJ2-1 | . | TRBV4-3 | . | CASSRTWNRKVGSQFF | TGCGCCAGCAGCCGAACGTGGAACAGGAAAGTTGGCTCGCAGTTCTTC
TRBJ1-1 | once | TRBV9 | . | CASSVVLGNTEAFF | TGTGCCAGCAGCGTAGTTCTGGGGAACACTGAAGCTTTCTTT
TRBJ1-5 | . | TRBV10-3 | . | CATRTDGNQPQHF | TGTGCCACGAGGACAGACGGCAATCAGCCCCAGCATTTT
TRBJ2-1 | . | TRBV7-8 | . | CASSFGARVQFF | TGTGCCAGCAGCTTTGGGGCCAGGGTGCAGTTCTTC
TRBJ2-3 | . | TRBV5-1 | . | CASSFSWPGDTQYF | TGCGCCAGCAGCTTCTCGTGGCCTGGTGATACGCAGTATTTT
TRBJ2-3 | once | TRBV11-2 | . | CASSLGFLGGLTDTQYF | TGTGCCAGCAGCTTAGGTTTTTTGGGCGGACTCACAGATACGCAGTATTTT
TRBJ2-1 | . | TRBV6-1 | . | CASSEASPEWYEQFF | TGTGCCAGCAGTGAAGCTTCTCCCGAGTGGTATGAGCAGTTCTTC
TRBJ2-7 | . | TRBV4-2 | TRBD2 | CASSQRAGVHEQYF | TGTGCCAGCAGCCAACGAGCGGGAGTCCACGAGCAGTACTTC
TRBJ2-7 | . | TRBV5-4 | . | CASSSRDRSSYEQYF | TGTGCCAGCAGCTCTCGGGACCGAAGCTCCTACGAGCAGTACTTC
TRBJ2-1 | . | TRBV6-1 | TRBD2 | CASSGTSISSNEQFF | TGTGCCAGCAGTGGGACTAGTATTTCGAGCAATGAGCAGTTCTTC
TRBJ2-7 | . | TRBV10-1 | . | CASSPGLNYEQYF | TGCGCCAGCAGCCCGGGACTGAACTACGAGCAGTACTTC
TRBJ2-7 | . | TRBV2 | . | CASRPKGSYEQYF | TGTGCCAGCAGACCCAAGGGATCCTACGAGCAGTACTTC
TRBJ1-5 | . | TRBV7-9 | . | CGPPGVCQPQHF | TGTGGCCCGCCAGGGGTTTGTCAGCCCCAGCATTTT
TRBJ2-2 | . | TRBV5-1 | . | CASSLAGDTGELFF | TGCGCCAGCAGCTTGGCGGGGGACACCGGGGAGCTGTTTTTT
TRBJ2-1 | . | TRBV18 | . | CASSTSLGDNEQFF | TGTGCCAGCTCCACTTCTCTAGGGGACAATGAGCAGTTCTTC
TRBJ1-2 | . | TRBV10-3 | TRBD1 | CAITPGQGFGGYTF | TGTGCCATCACCCCGGGACAGGGATTTGGAGGCTACACCTTC
TRBJ1-1 | . | TRBV29-1 | TRBD1 | CSVEGQVNTEAFF | TGCAGCGTTGAGGGACAGGTAAACACTGAAGCTTTCTTT
TRBJ1-1 | . | TRBV7-3 | TRBD1 | CASSLLHGTGHAFF | TGTGCCAGCAGCTTATTGCACGGGACAGGGCATGCTTTCTTT
TRBJ2-7 | . | TRBV18 | . | CASAALGGEYEQYF | TGTGCCAGCGCAGCCCTCGGGGGAGAATACGAGCAGTACTTC
TRBJ1-4 | . | TRBV6-5 | TRBD1 | CASRAGTGNEKLFF | TGTGCCAGCAGGGCCGGGACAGGGAATGAAAAACTGTTTTTT
TRBJ2-3 | . | TRBV10-3 | . | CAISARGAGTDTQYF | TGTGCCATCAGTGCCCGGGGGGCGGGCACAGATACGCAGTATTTT
TRBJ2-7 | . | TRBV18 | . | CASSPSGTGEQYF | TGTGCCAGCTCACCATCAGGAACGGGCGAGCAGTACTTC
TRBJ1-5 | . | TRBV2 | . | CASSERRGGAQPQHF | TGTGCCAGCAGTGAAAGACGAGGGGGGGCTCAGCCCCAGCATTTT
TRBJ2-3 | . | TRBV5-1 | . | CASSLGGSSSTDTQYF | TGCGCCAGCAGCTTGGGCGGTAGCTCTTCCACAGATACGCAGTATTTT
TRBJ1-5 | . | TRBV2 | TRBD1 | CASSRDRGLSNQPQHF | TGTGCCAGCAGTCGGGACAGGGGGCTGAGCAATCAGCCCCAGCATTTT
TRBJ2-3 | . | TRBV27 | TRBD2 | CASTPGGFTDTQYF | TGTGCCAGCACACCCGGGGGGTTCACAGATACGCAGTATTTT
TRBJ1-2 | . | TRBV30 | TRBD1 | CAWAGTGQIYGYTF | TGTGCCTGGGCCGGGACAGGTCAGATCTATGGCTACACCTTC
TRBJ1-1 | . | TRBV14 | . | CASSYTQNTEAFF | TGTGCCAGCAGCTATACACAGAACACTGAAGCTTTCTTT
TRBJ2-2 | . | TRBV5-1 | . | CASSLVPAGELFF | TGCGCCAGCAGCTTGGTTCCCGCCGGGGAGCTGTTTTTT
TRBJ1-5 | once | TRBV27 | . | CASSFADRGNQPQHF | TGTGCCAGCAGTTTCGCGGACCGAGGCAATCAGCCCCAGCATTTT
TRBJ1-4 | . | TRBV7-9 | . | CASSFSNEKLFF | TGTGCCAGCAGCTTCTCGAACGAAAAACTGTTTTTT
TRBJ1-4 | once | TRBV18 | . | CASSPIPLLNSATNEKLFF | TGTGCCAGCTCACCTATCCCCTTATTGAATAGTGCAACTAATGAAAAACTGTTTTTT
TRBJ1-2 | . | TRBV2 | TRBD1 | CASSVRQGLGYTF | TGTGCCAGCAGTGTACGACAGGGGCTTGGCTACACCTTC
TRBJ1-2 | . | TRBV28 | TRBD1 | CASSYHGTGSGYGYTF | TGTGCCAGCAGTTACCACGGGACAGGGAGTGGCTATGGCTACACCTTC
TRBJ2-7 | . | TRBV4-2 | TRBD2 | CASSQDRERGAYEQYF | TGTGCCAGCAGCCAAGATCGTGAACGGGGGGCCTACGAGCAGTACTTC